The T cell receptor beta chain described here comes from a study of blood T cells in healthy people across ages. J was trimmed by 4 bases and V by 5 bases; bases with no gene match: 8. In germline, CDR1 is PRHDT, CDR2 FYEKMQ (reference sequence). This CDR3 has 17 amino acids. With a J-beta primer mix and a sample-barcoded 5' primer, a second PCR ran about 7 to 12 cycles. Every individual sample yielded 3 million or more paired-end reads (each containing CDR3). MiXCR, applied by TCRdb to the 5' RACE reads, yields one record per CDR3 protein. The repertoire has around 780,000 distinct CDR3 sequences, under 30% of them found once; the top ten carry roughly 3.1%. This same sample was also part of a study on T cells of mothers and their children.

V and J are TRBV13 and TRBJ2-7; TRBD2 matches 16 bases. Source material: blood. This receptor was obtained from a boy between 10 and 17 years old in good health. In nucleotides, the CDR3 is TGTGCCAGCAGCCCCGGGACTAGCGGGAGGGCCGAGTACGAGCAGTACTTC. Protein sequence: CASSPGTSGRAEYEQYF.